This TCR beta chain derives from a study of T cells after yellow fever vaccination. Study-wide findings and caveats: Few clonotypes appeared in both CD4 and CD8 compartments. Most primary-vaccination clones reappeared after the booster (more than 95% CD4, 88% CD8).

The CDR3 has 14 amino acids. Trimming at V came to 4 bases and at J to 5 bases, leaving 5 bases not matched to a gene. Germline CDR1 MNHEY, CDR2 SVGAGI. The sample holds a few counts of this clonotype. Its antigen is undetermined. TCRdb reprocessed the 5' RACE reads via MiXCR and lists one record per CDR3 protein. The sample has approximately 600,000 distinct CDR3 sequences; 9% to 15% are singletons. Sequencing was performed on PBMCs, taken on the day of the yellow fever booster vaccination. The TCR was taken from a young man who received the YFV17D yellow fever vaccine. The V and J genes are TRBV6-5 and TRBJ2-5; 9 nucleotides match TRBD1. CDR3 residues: CASSSNRGPETQYF. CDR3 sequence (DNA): TGTGCCAGCAGTTCGAACAGGGGGCCTGAGACCCAGTACTTC.